This record concerns one TCR beta chain sequence. The sample belongs to a study of blood T cell repertoires in COVID-19. Turning to the study itself: There were acute and convalescent COVID-19 samples, and they came from the United States, Italy and Spain.

In the authors' methods: From reference gene primer amplification, estimates of nucleated cell counts were derived. Method: immunoSEQ multiplex PCR; TCRdb's copy keeps in-frame clones and lacks some. D and trimming come from the DNA, and the V and J calls and clone size come from that table. The sample lists about 66,000 clones, roughly 82% occurring once. This CDR3 spans 14 amino acids. The germline V and J ends were trimmed by 3 bases and 6 bases, with 14 bases remaining between them. Germline-derived CDR1 and CDR2 are SGHDN and FVKESK. This rearrangement joins TRBV14 to TRBJ1-2; D possibly corresponds to TRBD1 (6 bases). This clonotype was sampled from a man in his fifties or sixties with acute or convalescent COVID-19. The material sequenced was peripheral blood. CDR3: CASSQTGDTNGYTF. For the CDR3, the DNA is TGTGCCAGCAGCCAGACCGGGGACACAAATGGCTACACCTTC.